This T cell receptor (beta chain) was sequenced during a study of T-cell reconstitution after alpha-beta-depleted transplantation in children. Study results and caveats: The origin of alpha-beta T cells about two months after transplant was reportedly several hundred expanded graft clones. By one year post-transplant, T-cell counts and diversity largely arose from T cells that were newly produced.

Unique molecular identifiers were used to barcode this TCRbeta library. One entry per CDR3 protein, called by TCRdb with MiXCR from the PCR reads. The table has around 450,000 distinct CDR3 sequences, about 10% seen once. This clonotype was found many times. The antigen is unknown. The origin of this receptor is a child aged 2 to 10 with inherited bone marrow failure, due to receive a stem cell transplant. The sequencing here drew on PBMCs, taken before TCRalphabeta/CD19-depleted stem cell transplant.

Written as DNA, the CDR3 is TGCAGCGTTGTAGGACTAGCTCTTTCCTACAATGAGCAGTTCTTC. The encoded protein is CSVVGLALSYNEQFF. The chain couples TRBV29-1 to TRBJ2-1, with 8 bases that match TRBD2. Germline V gives CDR1 SQVTM, CDR2 ANQGSEA. The CDR3 loop spans 15 amino acids. Losses at the gene ends were 4 bases for V and 1 base for J; bases not matched to a gene: 6.